This entry lists 27 T cell receptor beta chains sequenced from one sample in a study of CD8+ T cells in alopecia areata (dated by TCRdb to the late 2010s). The time point label on this specimen signifies: about 4 weeks on oral tofacitinib. The meaning of the sample's treatment or condition label: oral pan-JAK inhibitor, 5-10 mg twice daily. Receptor libraries were prepared by the immunoSEQ multiplex PCR assay. RNA was extracted from all samples and reverse transcribed into cDNA, which served as template for TCR sequencing. Entries here come from immuneACCESS through TCRdb and include only in-frame sequences with V and J called. Some clones fail to appear in such tables; in the studies checked, an unresolved V gene covers under half of the shortfall, and the cause of the remainder is unknown. The sample yields 200,000 to 250,000 clones; roughly 64% were counted once. The top ten clonotypes cover 4% to 5% of the sample.

The sample consisted of CD4+ T cells sorted from blood, taken at week 4, from a patient treated with tofacitinib. The source is a human donor with alopecia areata.

There are a few counts of this clone. V is TRBV29-1 and J is TRBJ1-1; the match to TRBD1 covers 7 bases. J gave up 4 bases and V 7 bases, and 6 bases lay outside the gene matches. Germline V gene sequence: CDR1 SQVTM, CDR2 ANQGSEA. The CDR3 sequence is 12 residues long. This CDR3 reads CSGTQGLTEAFF. In nucleotides, the CDR3 is TGCAGCGGCACACAGGGGCTCACTGAAGCTTTCTTT.

This clone was recorded a few times. This chain links TRBV11-2 with TRBJ2-7; 10 bases agree with TRBD1. This CDR3 is 13 amino acids long. Germline V gives CDR1 SGHAT, CDR2 FQNNGV. V lost 7 bases, J lost 6 bases, and 6 bases stayed unmatched. Here the CDR3 DNA reads TGTGCCAGCATAATGACAGGGGGCGTCGAGCAGTACTTC. It specifies CASIMTGGVEQYF.

The chain has TRBV5-4 and TRBJ2-1, with a weak D call TRBD2 (6 bases). With 1 base removed from V and 8 bases from J, the gap between germline ends came to 10 bases. The CDR3 is made up of 13 amino acids. Per the germline V gene, CDR1 is SGHNT and CDR2 is YYREEE (reference sequence). The CDR3 coding sequence is TGTGCCAGCAGCTTGAGGCGGGGTGATGAGCAGTTCTTC. This codes for CASSLRRGDEQFF. The full variable domain, in which reference TRBV5-4 and TRBJ2-1 provide the parts outside the CDR3, is ETGVTQSPTHLIKTRGQQVTLRCSSQSGHNTVSWYQQALGQGPQFIFQYYREEENGRGNFPPRFSGLQFPNYSSELNVNALELDDSALYLCASSLRRGDEQFFGPGTRLTVL.

This clone was seen only a few times. The chain has TRBV7-9 and TRBJ1-1, with 7 positions matching TRBD1. With V trimmed by 8 bases and J by 4 bases, 10 bases remained unmatched. Germline lookup yields CDR1 SEHNR and CDR2 FQNEAQ (reference sequence). This CDR3 contains 14 residues. CDR3 sequence (DNA): TGTGCCAGCTCCCAGCTGACAGGGCCCACTGAAGCTTTCTTT. Its protein product is CASSQLTGPTEAFF.

This sequence joins TRBV18 and TRBJ2-1; tentative D call: TRBD1 (6 bases). The CDR3 spans 16 residues. CDR1 and CDR2 from the germline V gene are KGHSH and LQKENI. The V gene lost 3 bases and the J gene lost 6 bases, with 18 bases spanning the gap. The CDR3 is CASSPTTSGVGNEQFF. The CDR3 DNA reads TGTGCCAGCTCACCCACAACTTCAGGGGTTGGCAATGAGCAGTTCTTC.

Concerning this clone itself: The same CDR3 can be traced to other DNA sequences in this sample. The gene calls are TRBV30 and TRBJ1-5, with no clear D. There are 13 residues in the CDR3. Germline V gene sequence: CDR1 GTSNPN, CDR2 SVGIG (reference sequence). Trimming stripped 2 bases from V and 2 bases from J, with 7 bases between. CDR3 coding DNA: TGTGCCTGGAGTAGGCAAGGCAATCAGCCCCAGCATTTT. Residues: CAWSRQGNQPQHF.

The chain couples TRBV29-1 to TRBJ2-5; D perhaps matches TRBD2 (6 bases). The CDR3 is 12 residues long. Germline values: CDR1 SQVTM, CDR2 ANQGSEA. V was trimmed by 4 bases and J by 5 bases, leaving 11 bases between them. Here the CDR3 DNA reads TGCAGCGTTGTGGAGGGGCTGGAGACCCAGTACTTC. It codes for CSVVEGLETQYF.

This chain joins TRBV5-4 and TRBJ2-2, with 7 bases identical to TRBD1. CDR3 length equals 15 residues. Unmatched junction bases numbered 0, after V lost 0 bases and J lost 1 base. From germline, CDR1 is SGHNT and CDR2 YYREEE (reference sequence). In DNA, the CDR3 is TGTGCCAGCAGCTTGGGACAGGGGAACACCGGGGAGCTGTTTTTT. This gives the protein CASSLGQGNTGELFF.

The rearrangement links TRBV29-1 to TRBJ1-1; TRBD1 agrees at 8 bases. Germline CDR1 and CDR2: SQVTM and ANQGSEA. The CDR3 consists of 15 residues. The V and J ends lost 4 bases and 5 bases, in that order; junction bases with no gene match: 12. In DNA, the CDR3 is TGCAGCGTTGGGGCAGGGGGCGGGTCAAGGACTGAAGCTTTCTTT. Amino acids: CSVGAGGGSRTEAFF.

The rearrangement uses TRBV29-1 and TRBJ2-1; maybe TRBD1 (5 bases). Looked up from germline, CDR1 is SQVTM and CDR2 is ANQGSEA. Trimming removed 7 bases from V and 2 bases from J, with 12 bases in between. This CDR3 has 13 amino acids. The CDR3: CSAGHAPYNEQFF. As DNA, the CDR3 is TGCAGCGCCGGACATGCCCCCTACAATGAGCAGTTCTTC.

The chain recombines TRBV29-1 with TRBJ1-5, with 8 bases that match TRBD1. This CDR3 is built from 13 residues. The V and J ends lost 5 bases and 5 bases, in that order; junction bases with no gene match: 5. The germline gives CDR1 SQVTM, CDR2 ANQGSEA. The CDR3, as DNA: TGCAGCGTTTCCCAGGGGGCGGATCAGCCCCAGCATTTT. Translation gives CSVSQGADQPQHF.

The chain uses TRBV29-1 and TRBJ2-5; TRBD2 matches at 9 bases. The CDR3 covers 14 residues. CDR1 is SQVTM, CDR2 ANQGSEA, per germline. V shed 3 bases and J 5 bases; nucleotides not matched to a gene: 7. CDR3 DNA sequence: TGCAGCGTTGACAGTGCGGGGGGGCTGGAGACCCAGTACTTC. It specifies CSVDSAGGLETQYF.

The J gene is TRBJ2-5, the V gene TRBV20-1; possible D gene TRBD1, 5 bases. V was shortened by 6 bases and J by 3 bases, with 8 bases between the two germline ends. CDR1 is DFQATT, CDR2 SNEGSKA, per germline (reference sequence). This CDR3 spans 11 amino acids. The CDR3 reads CSADSEETQYF. The CDR3 nucleotides read TGCAGTGCAGACAGCGAAGAGACCCAGTACTTC.

In this sample, this clone turned up a few times. The chain joins TRBV7-9 to TRBJ1-1; 7 bases line up with TRBD1. Trimming took 6 bases from V and 5 from J; bases not matched to a gene: 12. The CDR3 is 15 residues long. The germline V gene has CDR1 SEHNR and CDR2 FQNEAQ (reference sequence). The CDR3 nucleotides are TGTGCCAGCAGACCTAAGGACAGGCTGGGGACTGAAGCTTTCTTT. Translating gives CASRPKDRLGTEAFF.

The chain uses TRBV6-1 and TRBJ1-1, with D tentatively TRBD1 (6 bases). The germline V and J ends were trimmed by 4 bases and 1 base, with 16 bases remaining between them. The CDR3 is 16 residues long. Per the germline V gene, CDR1 is MNHNS and CDR2 is SASEGT. The CDR3 bases are TGTGCCAGCAGTGTACTCGCCCCGGGACAGAACACTGAAGCTTTCTTT. Amino acids: CASSVLAPGQNTEAFF.

The chain links TRBV29-1 to TRBJ2-1, with a weak D call TRBD2 (5 bases). The CDR3 totals 11 residues. Trimming removed 5 bases from V and 7 bases from J, with 9 bases in between. Per germline, CDR1 SQVTM and CDR2 ANQGSEA. The CDR3 loop is CSVLRGNEQFF. The CDR3 DNA is TGCAGCGTTCTACGGGGTAATGAGCAGTTCTTC.

The rearrangement uses TRBV4-3 and TRBJ1-1, with 8 nucleotides matching TRBD1. V shed 4 bases and J 2 bases; nucleotides not matched to a gene: 3. Per the germline V gene, CDR1 is LGHNA and CDR2 is YSLEER. There are 14 residues in the CDR3. CDR3 bases: TGCGCCAGCAGCCGCTCAGGGGGCAACACTGAAGCTTTCTTT. Residues: CASSRSGGNTEAFF.

This rearrangement joins TRBV5-1 to TRBJ1-2, with D uncertain. The CDR3 has 14 residues. V gave up 1 base and J gave up 3 bases, with 10 bases separating them. Germline V gene sequence: CDR1 SGHRS, CDR2 YFSETQ. The CDR3 here is CASSLKGRDYGYTF. The CDR3 region has the DNA TGCGCCAGCAGCTTGAAAGGTAGAGACTATGGCTACACCTTC. The variable domain in full, completed from reference TRBV5-1 and TRBJ1-2, reads KAGVTQTPRYLIKTRGQQVTLSCSPISGHRSVSWYQQTPGQGLQFLFEYFSETQRNKGNFPGRFSGRQFSNSRSEMNVSTLELGDSALYLCASSLKGRDYGYTFGSGTRLTVV.

The chain links TRBV5-1 to TRBJ2-7, with D possibly TRBD1 on 5 matching bases. This CDR3 comprises 13 residues. CDR1 and CDR2 from the germline V gene are SGHRS and YFSETQ. Trimming cost V 3 bases and J 4 bases, with 11 bases left between them. The CDR3 protein is CASSSRQGYEQYF. CDR3 in DNA: TGCGCCAGCAGCTCTCGGCAGGGTTACGAGCAGTACTTC.

The chain couples TRBV15 to TRBJ1-2, with D possibly matching TRBD1 (6 bases). Germline V gives CDR1 LNHNV, CDR2 YYDKDF (reference sequence). The CDR3 runs to 13 residues. V lost 0 bases to trimming and J lost 8 bases, with 10 bases between them. The CDR3, as DNA: TGTGCCACCAGCAGAGAAGGGGGGAGAGGCTACACCTTC. Translated: CATSREGGRGYTF.

The chain links TRBV15 to TRBJ2-7; unclear D gene. Trimming cost V 0 bases and J 3 bases, with 6 bases left between them. The CDR3 extends over 13 amino acids. Germline V gene data show CDR1 as LNHNV and CDR2 as YYDKDF (reference sequence). The CDR3 coding sequence is TGTGCCACCAGCAGAGACCGAATCTACGAGCAGTACTTC. Protein: CATSRDRIYEQYF.

This rearrangement joins TRBV7-3 to TRBJ2-5; the D is unclear. Trimming pared 3 bases from V and 3 bases from J, leaving 8 bases between. Germline V lookup: CDR1 SGHTA, CDR2 FQGTGA. This CDR3 is built from 13 residues. This CDR3 reads CASSFGREETQYF. The CDR3 bases are TGTGCCAGCAGCTTCGGCCGGGAAGAGACCCAGTACTTC.

CDR3 sequence (DNA): TGCAGCGTTCGAGGGGCTAGCGGGGGTACAGATACGCAGTATTTT. Its protein product is CSVRGASGGTDTQYF. The chain employs TRBV29-1 and TRBJ2-3; 10 nucleotides line up with TRBD2. Germline CDR1 is SQVTM and CDR2 is ANQGSEA. The CDR3 sequence is 15 residues long. After removal of 5 bases from V and 3 bases from J, the junction contained 8 bases not matched to a gene.

The gene calls are TRBV5-1 and TRBJ2-1; 10 bases align to TRBD2. V lost 1 base and J lost 6; bases outside the gene matches: 7. Germline CDR1 reads SGHRS; CDR2 reads YFSETQ. The CDR3 length is 16 residues. CDR3 DNA: TGCGCCAGCAGCTTGACTTCGGGACTAGCGATCAATGAGCAGTTCTTC. It is translated as CASSLTSGLAINEQFF.

This chain uses TRBV6-5 with TRBJ1-2; TRBD1 aligns across 7 bases. Germline V gene sequence: CDR1 MNHEY, CDR2 SVGAGI. J was trimmed by 4 bases and V by 6 bases; bases with no gene match: 11. This CDR3 is built from 15 residues. The CDR3 is CASRIDRAPIYGYTF. The CDR3 DNA follows: TGTGCCAGCAGAATTGACAGGGCACCCATCTATGGCTACACCTTC.

This CDR3 reads CANQGLAVPSYEQYF. CDR3 in DNA: TGTGCCAACCAGGGGCTAGCGGTGCCCTCCTACGAGCAGTACTTC. The chain combines TRBV6-5 with TRBJ2-7; the D gene is possibly TRBD2 (7 bases). With 10 bases removed from V and 0 bases from J, the gap between germline ends came to 19 bases. The CDR3 has 15 amino acids. The germline gives CDR1 MNHEY, CDR2 SVGAGI.

There are a few counts of this clone. This sequence joins TRBV7-2 and TRBJ2-5; no clear D. Trimming removed 3 bases from V and 4 bases from J, with 9 bases in between. CDR1 and CDR2 from the germline V gene are SGHTA and FQGNSA. The CDR3 spans 13 residues. In nucleotides, the CDR3 is TGTGCCAGCAGCTTCGGCTCATTAGAGACCCAGTACTTC. Encoded protein: CASSFGSLETQYF. The variable domain in full, completed from reference TRBV7-2 and TRBJ2-5, reads GAGVSQSPSNKVTEKGKDVELRCDPISGHTALYWYRQSLGQGLEFLIYFQGNSAPDKSGLPSDRFSAERTGGSVSTLTIQRTQQEDSAVYLCASSFGSLETQYFGPGTRLLVL.